The rows below give T cell receptor beta chains drawn from one sample of a study of blood T cells in healthy people across ages. TCRdb recomputed calls from the 5' RACE reads with MiXCR, one row per CDR3 protein. The sample carries about 1.7 million distinct CDR3 sequences, 25% to 30% recorded once. Sequencing was done on a sample of blood. These receptors originate from a woman in her thirties in good health. The CDR3 runs from the conserved cysteine through the conserved F or W. Each record gives: V gene, D gene, clone size, J gene, CDR3 DNA, CDR3 protein. The D gene is left open where the match is weak. Clone size appears in some rows only: once, few, many, or a class for an expanded clone.

TRBV4-1,-,-,TRBJ1-2,TGCGCCGGCAGCCAGGTGACAGAAGACTATGGCTACACCTTC,CAGSQVTEDYGYTF
TRBV29-1,-,once,TRBJ1-4,TGCAGCGTTGTCCAGACCGGGGACACTAATGAAAAACTGTTTTTT,CSVVQTGDTNEKLFF
TRBV20-1,-,once,TRBJ1-1,TGCAGTGCTAGAAGGCAGGGATTGAACACTGAAGCTTTCTTT,CSARRQGLNTEAFF
TRBV9,TRBD1,few,TRBJ1-2,TGTGCCAGCAGCGGCGCTGGGACAGGGTCTAACTATGGCTACACCTTC,CASSGAGTGSNYGYTF
TRBV20-1,-,-,TRBJ2-5,TGCAGTGCTATCCTCTACAGGGAAGAGACCCAGTACTTC,CSAILYREETQYF
TRBV7-9,-,-,TRBJ2-5,TGTGCCAGCAGCACCCGTAGTAGTGTGGAGACCCAGTACTTC,CASSTRSSVETQYF
TRBV6-1,TRBD2,many,TRBJ2-1,TGTGCCAGCAGGGGAGCAGCGGGGATCTCCTACAATGAGCAGTTCTTC,CASRGAAGISYNEQFF
TRBV12-5,TRBD1,many,TRBJ2-7,TGTGCTAGTGGTTTGGTTTCGGGACAGGGCTACGAGCAGTACTTC,CASGLVSGQGYEQYF
TRBV5-1,TRBD2,few,TRBJ2-3,TGCGCCAGCAGTCCAGCGGGAGGACTAGATACGCAGTATTTT,CASSPAGGLDTQYF
TRBV12-3/TRBV12-4,TRBD1,many,TRBJ1-2,TGTGCCAGCAGCTTGGGAGGGGGCAGAGGCTACACCTTC,CASSLGGGRGYTF
TRBV7-9,TRBD2,many,TRBJ2-1,TGTGCCAGCAGCCACATTCAATCGGCTAGCGGGAGCAATGAGCAGTTCTTC,CASSHIQSASGSNEQFF
TRBV7-2,-,few,TRBJ1-5,TGTGCCAGCAGCTTAGCGGGCCTGAGGGATCAGCCCCAGCATTTT,CASSLAGLRDQPQHF
TRBV29-1,TRBD2,many,TRBJ2-7,TGCAGCGTAATAGCGGGAGGGCTCTACGAGCAGTACTTC,CSVIAGGLYEQYF
TRBV25-1,-,many,TRBJ2-7,TGTGCCAGCAGTAGTTCAGACACCTACGAGCAGTACTTC,CASSSSDTYEQYF
TRBV12-3/TRBV12-4,TRBD1,-,TRBJ2-2,TGTGCCAGCAAAGGACAGGGCACGAACACCGGGGAGCTGTTTTTT,CASKGQGTNTGELFF
TRBV9,-,-,TRBJ2-3,TGTGCCAGCAGCGTAGTGAGCGGCGCAGATACGCAGTATTTT,CASSVVSGADTQYF